These 20 T cell receptor beta chains were all obtained from the same sample, sequenced in a study of blood T cell repertoires in COVID-19. The protocol was immunoSEQ multiplex PCR, while the TCRdb copy is restricted to in-frame clones and leaves out a portion. This sample has about 220,000 clones, with 82% found just once. Sequencing input: peripheral blood. The origin of the receptors is an older woman with COVID-19, enrolled during active disease.

The rearrangement links TRBV28 to TRBJ1-3, with D hard to call. Germline V gene lookup returns CDR1 MDHEN and CDR2 SYDVKM. V was cut by 4 bases and J by 0 bases, with 10 bases left in between. There are 15 residues in the CDR3. In DNA form, the CDR3 reads TGTGCCAGCAGTTCCGGAGGTCCCTCTGGAAACACCATATATTTT. The encoded protein is CASSSGGPSGNTIYF.

The chain employs TRBV9 and TRBJ2-7; 10 bases map to TRBD2. CDR1 is SGDLS, CDR2 YYNGEE, per germline. There are 16 residues in the CDR3. The V segment lost 3 bases and the J segment 6 bases; nucleotides outside the gene matches: 12. The DNA for the CDR3 is TGTGCCAGCAGCGCCGGAATATCTAGCGGGAGCGGCGAGCAGTACTTC. Protein: CASSAGISSGSGEQYF.

The chain couples TRBV28 to TRBJ2-7, with 7 bases matching TRBD1. This CDR3 is 13 amino acids long. The germline V gene has CDR1 MDHEN and CDR2 SYDVKM. With V trimmed by 5 bases and J by 7 bases, 8 bases remained unmatched. In nucleotides, the CDR3 is TGTGCCAGCAGTATACCAGGGGGTGGTGAGCAGTACTTC. Protein sequence: CASSIPGGGEQYF.

The chain carries TRBV5-4 and TRBJ2-3; 11 bases are a match to TRBD2. The V gene end was trimmed by 5 bases and the J gene end by 8 bases; junction bases not matched to a gene: 7. There are 14 residues in the CDR3. In germline, CDR1 is SGHNT, CDR2 YYREEE (reference sequence). CDR3 bases: TGTGCCAGCAGGCTAGCGGGAGGAATAGGTACGCAGTATTTT. As protein: CASRLAGGIGTQYF.

The CDR3, as DNA: TGTGCCAGCTCATCACGGACTAGCGACAATGAGCAGTTCTTC. Translation gives CASSSRTSDNEQFF. The chain uses TRBV18 and TRBJ2-1; 9 nucleotides line up with TRBD2. The CDR3 has 14 residues. Germline V CDR1 and CDR2: KGHSH, LQKENI. With 5 bases clipped from V and 5 bases from J, the junction kept 4 bases outside the gene matches. The full variable domain, rest sourced from reference TRBV18 and TRBJ2-1, is NAGVMQNPRHLVRRRGQEARLRCSPMKGHSHVYWYRQLPEEGLKFMVYLQKENIIDESGMPKERFSAEFPKEGPSILRIQQVVRGDSAAYFCASSSRTSDNEQFFGPGTRLTVL.

This chain uses TRBV27 with TRBJ1-2; 9 bases align to TRBD1. CDR1 and CDR2 (germline): MNHEY, SMNVEV (reference sequence). V lost 5 bases, J lost 8 bases, and 15 bases stayed unmatched. This CDR3 has 16 amino acids. In nucleotides, the CDR3 is TGTGCCAGCAGTACGAATCGCCCGACAGGGGGTAAGGGCTACACCTTC. Translating it yields CASSTNRPTGGKGYTF.

The V and J genes are TRBV29-1 and TRBJ2-7; TRBD2 aligns across 13 bases. Germline lookup yields CDR1 SQVTM and CDR2 ANQGSEA. With 6 bases clipped from V and 3 bases from J, the junction kept 8 bases outside the gene matches. CDR3 length: 15 amino acids. DNA of the CDR3: TGCAGCGTGGTTCCCGGGACTAGCGGGAACTACGAGCAGTACTTC. Protein product: CSVVPGTSGNYEQYF.

The chain combines TRBV28 with TRBJ2-1; a possible D gene is TRBD2 (6 bases). Germline-derived CDR1 and CDR2 are MDHEN and SYDVKM. The V end lost 6 bases, the J end lost 8 bases, and 11 bases lay between the germline ends. This CDR3 spans 12 amino acids. Here the CDR3 reads CASRTSSDEQFF. In DNA form, the CDR3 reads TGTGCCAGCAGGACTAGTTCGGATGAGCAGTTCTTC.

The chain is built from TRBV28 and TRBJ1-6; 9 positions agree with TRBD1. CDR1 is MDHEN and CDR2 is SYDVKM in the germline V gene. The CDR3 is 15 residues long. V lost 5 bases and J lost 11; bases outside the gene matches: 10. As DNA, the CDR3 is TGTGCCAGCAGTAGACTACAGGGGGCAAGGCCACCCCTCCACTTT. This encodes CASSRLQGARPPLHF.

CDR3 DNA sequence: TGTGCCAGCAGTGAACCGCGGGGCCGGACTAATTCACCCCTCCACTTT. It yields the protein CASSEPRGRTNSPLHF. The chain carries TRBV2 and TRBJ1-6; D may be TRBD1 (5 bases). Trimming pared 2 bases from V and 6 bases from J, leaving 14 bases between. In germline, CDR1 is SNHLY, CDR2 FYNNEI. This CDR3 spans 16 amino acids.

The chain employs TRBV15 and TRBJ1-2, with D possibly being TRBD1 (6 bases). V was pared by 4 bases and J by 4 bases, with 13 bases between. This CDR3 spans 14 amino acids. CDR1 and CDR2 (germline): LNHNV, YYDKDF (reference sequence). CDR3 in DNA: TGTGCCACCAGCAAGGGGGGGAGGGCCTATGGCTACACCTTC. It encodes CATSKGGRAYGYTF.

A single count supports this clone. The chain uses TRBV5-4 and TRBJ2-4; D not certain. Trimming removed 4 bases at V and 0 bases at J, with 8 bases between. In germline, CDR1 is SGHNT, CDR2 YYREEE (reference sequence). CDR3 size: 14 residues. The CDR3 bases are TGTGCCAGCAGCCTACCCGGAGCCAAAAACATTCAGTACTTC. As protein: CASSLPGAKNIQYF.

This sequence joins TRBV18 and TRBJ2-1; D is unresolved. Trimming removed 2 bases at V and 6 bases at J, with 11 bases between. This CDR3 region has 14 residues. The germline CDR1 and CDR2 sequences are KGHSH and LQKENI. The CDR3 DNA follows: TGTGCCAGCTCACCATTATCGCAACTCAATGAGCAGTTCTTC. It is translated as CASSPLSQLNEQFF.

The gene calls are TRBV6-6 and TRBJ1-2, with TRBD1 identical over 7 bases. Germline V gene lookup returns CDR1 MNHNY and CDR2 SVGAGI (reference sequence). Trimming took 7 bases from V and 0 from J; bases not matched to a gene: 8. This CDR3 is 15 amino acids long. The chain's CDR3 is CASTQGDLPNYGYTF. In DNA, the CDR3 is TGTGCCAGCACCCAGGGGGACCTACCTAACTATGGCTACACCTTC.

This clone was recorded only once. The rearrangement uses TRBV19 and TRBJ1-1; possible D gene TRBD1, 6 bases. V was clipped by 4 bases and J by 7 bases, with 16 bases between them. The CDR3 consists of 14 residues. The germline CDR1 and CDR2 sequences are LNHDA and SQIVND (reference sequence). CDR3 in DNA: TGTGCCAGTAGTACCCGGACAGCTCCAGGTGAAGCTTTCTTT. Protein: CASSTRTAPGEAFF. Supplemented by reference TRBV19 and TRBJ1-1, the full variable domain reads DGGITQSPKYLFRKEGQNVTLSCEQNLNHDAMYWYRQDPGQGLRLIYYSQIVNDFQKGDIAEGYSVSREKKESFPLTVTSAQKNPTAFYLCASSTRTAPGEAFFGQGTRLTVV.

This clone was picked up one time. This chain connects TRBV14 to TRBJ2-1; tentatively, D is TRBD2 (6 bases). The CDR3 loop spans 14 amino acids. V dropped 3 bases and J dropped 10 bases, with 16 bases sitting between them. Germline CDR1 and CDR2: SGHDN and FVKESK. CDR3 DNA sequence: TGTGCCAGCAGCCACCGGCAGCTGGGGGGAGAGCAGTTCTTC. Its translation is CASSHRQLGGEQFF.

This sequence joins TRBV19 and TRBJ2-2; tentatively, D is TRBD1 (6 bases). The germline V and J ends were trimmed by 6 bases and 6 bases, with 17 bases remaining between them. The CDR3 runs 15 residues. The germline V gene has CDR1 LNHDA and CDR2 SQIVND (reference sequence). The CDR3: CASRIETGFPGELFF. Written as DNA, the CDR3 is TGTGCCAGTAGGATTGAGACAGGCTTCCCCGGGGAGCTGTTTTTT.

The chain employs TRBV5-1 and TRBJ2-7; D remains ambiguous. Trimming cost V 0 bases and J 0 bases, with 4 bases left between them. The CDR3 loop spans 13 amino acids. CDR1 and CDR2 (germline): SGHRS, YFSETQ. The chain's CDR3 is CASSLDISYEQYF. CDR3 nucleotides: TGCGCCAGCAGCTTGGACATCTCCTACGAGCAGTACTTC.

V gene TRBV11-2 combines with J gene TRBJ2-3, with no clear D. The V end was cut by 6 bases, the J end by 0 bases, with 7 bases between. CDR3 length: 13 residues. In germline, CDR1 is SGHAT, CDR2 FQNNGV. The CDR3: CASSPPSTDTQYF. The CDR3 region has the DNA TGTGCCAGCAGTCCCCCTAGCACAGATACGCAGTATTTT.

This sequence joins TRBV18 and TRBJ1-1; D possibly corresponds to TRBD1 (5 bases). V gave up 4 bases and J gave up 1 base, with 10 bases separating them. The CDR3 length is 14 residues. Germline CDR1 and CDR2: KGHSH and LQKENI. CDR3 in amino acids: CASSQTAQNTEAFF. CDR3 nucleotides: TGTGCCAGCTCACAGACAGCCCAGAACACTGAAGCTTTCTTT.